This T cell receptor beta chain derives from a study of T-cell reconstitution after alpha-beta-depleted transplantation in children (dated by TCRdb to about 2016). Context from the whole study: Using TCR repertoire profiling, the study followed T-cell immune reconstitution in a quantitative way in children after TCRalphabeta/CD19-depleted allogeneic hematopoietic cell transplantation. Overall study results and their limits: The apparently early recovery of alphabetaT-cell counts about two months after transplant reportedly depended on only several hundred rapidly expanded clones that came from non-depleted graft cells. In some patients, high TCRbeta diversity at day 60 was attributed to recipient T cells and intrathymic progenitors that had survived conditioning. Hyperexpanded clone frequencies declined over subsequent months; after one year, T-cell counts and TCRbeta diversity were mostly attributed to newly produced T cells.

Library prep was done by PCR. Sequencing was performed on an Illumina HiSeq 2500. TCR library preparation used molecular barcoding, with unique molecular identifiers applied to normalize quantification of the TCRbeta repertoire. The public reads were reanalyzed by TCRdb: fastp trimming at Q25, MiXCR alignment, in-frame beta chains only. Each record represents a unique CDR3 protein, reported with the most common genes and DNA among its rows. The sample table contains roughly 100,000 distinct CDR3 sequences; only one count was recorded for around 6.1% of them. 5.5% to 7% of the sample lies in the top ten. The germline V gene yields ENHRY for CDR1 and SYGVKD for CDR2. The CDR3 measures 15 amino acids from cysteine to phenylalanine. Only CDR3 DNA remains: 45 bases, in frame from the first base. V drops 0 bases and J drops 3 bases, leaving 12 bases in between. This clonotype came up many times. Its cognate antigen has yet to be identified. Nothing much larger sits one base from this clone, and base qualities are not available.

The time point label for this specimen denotes: day 60 (about 2 months) after transplantation. Read against the paper, the sample's treatment or condition label means: allogeneic hematopoietic cell transplantation with graft depleted of TCRalphabeta T cells and CD19 B cells. Transplant recipients were children who received TCRalphabeta/CD19-depleted allogeneic hematopoietic cell grafts. The sample here was PBMCs, mostly from graft donor cells, taken 60 days after TCRalphabeta/CD19-depleted stem cell transplant. The chain was built from TRBV10-3 and TRBJ2-7, and perhaps TRBD1 as D gene, on 6 matching bases. The clonotype comes from a female patient aged 2-9 years who had a stem cell transplant for Fanconi anemia, so the T cells may come from the graft donor. The CDR3: CAISESSTGLYEQYF. The DNA sequence reads TGTGCCATCAGTGAGTCCTCTACAGGGCTCTACGAGCAGTACTTC.